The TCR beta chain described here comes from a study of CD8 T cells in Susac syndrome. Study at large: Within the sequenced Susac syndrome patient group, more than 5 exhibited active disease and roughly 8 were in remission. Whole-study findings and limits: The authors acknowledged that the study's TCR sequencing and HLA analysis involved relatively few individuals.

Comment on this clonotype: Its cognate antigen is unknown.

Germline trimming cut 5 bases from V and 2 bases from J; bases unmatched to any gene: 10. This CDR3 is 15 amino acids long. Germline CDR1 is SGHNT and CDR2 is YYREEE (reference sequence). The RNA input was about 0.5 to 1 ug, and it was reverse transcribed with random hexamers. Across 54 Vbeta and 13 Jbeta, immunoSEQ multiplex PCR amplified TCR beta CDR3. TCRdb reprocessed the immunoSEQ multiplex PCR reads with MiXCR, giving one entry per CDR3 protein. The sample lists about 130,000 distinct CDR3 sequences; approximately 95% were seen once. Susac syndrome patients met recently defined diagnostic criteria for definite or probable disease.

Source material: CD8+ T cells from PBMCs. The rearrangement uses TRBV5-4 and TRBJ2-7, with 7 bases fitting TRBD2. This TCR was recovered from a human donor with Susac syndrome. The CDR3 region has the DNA TGTGCCAGCAGGGGGGACCCGGGGGGTGCCTACGAGCAGTACTTC. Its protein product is CASRGDPGGAYEQYF.